This entry describes one T cell receptor beta chain. Its antigen remains unidentified. A much larger clone sits a single nucleotide away, making a read error possible. This sample was included in a study of T-cell reconstitution after alpha-beta-depleted transplantation in children. General study findings and limits: At the one-year point after transplant, T-cell counts and TCRbeta diversity were found to come mostly from T cells that had been newly produced. Reported findings indicate that, about two months after transplant, alpha-beta T cells came from several hundred expanded clones, which were derived from non-depleted graft cells. Recipient T cells and thymic progenitors that survived were the source of the high TCRbeta diversity seen at day 60 in some patients.

Unique molecular identifiers featured in how the TCRbeta library was prepared. MiXCR was run by TCRdb on the PCR reads, yielding one entry per CDR3 protein. The sample includes some 200,000 distinct CDR3 sequences, roughly 11% of them seen just once. Germline CDR1 and CDR2: SGHVS and FQNEAQ. This CDR3 is 13 amino acids long. Sequencing was performed on PBMCs, taken before TCRalphabeta/CD19-depleted stem cell transplant. The chain is built from TRBV7-8 and TRBJ1-2, with no clear D. The sequence derives from a child under two years old with acute myeloid leukemia, due to receive a stem cell transplant. CDR3 nucleotide sequence: TGTGCCAGCAGCCCTAGTAGAGAAGCTGGCGACACCTTC. Protein: CASSPSREAGDTF.